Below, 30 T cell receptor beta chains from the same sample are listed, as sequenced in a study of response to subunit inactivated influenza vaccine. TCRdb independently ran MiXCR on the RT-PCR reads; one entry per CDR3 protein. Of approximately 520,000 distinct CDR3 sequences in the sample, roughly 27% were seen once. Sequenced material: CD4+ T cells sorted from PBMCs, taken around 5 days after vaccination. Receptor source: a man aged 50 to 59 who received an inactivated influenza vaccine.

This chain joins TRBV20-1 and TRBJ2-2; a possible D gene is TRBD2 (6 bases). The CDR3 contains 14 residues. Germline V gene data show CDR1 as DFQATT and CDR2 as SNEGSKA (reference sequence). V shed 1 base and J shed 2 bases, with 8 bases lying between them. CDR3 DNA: TGCAGTGCTAGAGTGGGGGGAAACACCGGGGAGCTGTTTTTT. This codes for CSARVGGNTGELFF.

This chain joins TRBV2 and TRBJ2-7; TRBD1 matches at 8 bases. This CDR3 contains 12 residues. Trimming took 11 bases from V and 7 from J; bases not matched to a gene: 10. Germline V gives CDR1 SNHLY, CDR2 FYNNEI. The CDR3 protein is CASTGGRREQYF. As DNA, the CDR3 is TGTGCCTCTACAGGGGGACGTCGAGAGCAGTACTTC.

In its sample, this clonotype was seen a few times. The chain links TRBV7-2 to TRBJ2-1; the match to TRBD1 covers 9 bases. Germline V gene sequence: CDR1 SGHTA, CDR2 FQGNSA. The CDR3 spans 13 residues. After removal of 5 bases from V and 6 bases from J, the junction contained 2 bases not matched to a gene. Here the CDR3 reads CASSPGQGNEQFF. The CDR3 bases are TGTGCCAGCAGCCCGGGACAGGGCAATGAGCAGTTCTTC.

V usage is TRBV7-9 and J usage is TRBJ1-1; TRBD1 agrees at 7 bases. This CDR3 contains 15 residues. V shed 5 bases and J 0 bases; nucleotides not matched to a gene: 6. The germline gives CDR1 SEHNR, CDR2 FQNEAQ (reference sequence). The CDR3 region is CASSQGDSMNTEAFF. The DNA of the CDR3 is TGTGCCAGCAGCCAGGGGGACAGCATGAACACTGAAGCTTTCTTT.

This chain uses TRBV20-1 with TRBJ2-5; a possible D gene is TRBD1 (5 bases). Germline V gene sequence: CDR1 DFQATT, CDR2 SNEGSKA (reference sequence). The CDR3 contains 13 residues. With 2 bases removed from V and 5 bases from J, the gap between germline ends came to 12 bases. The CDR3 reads CSARKGIMETQYF. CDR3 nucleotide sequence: TGCAGTGCTAGAAAGGGGATTATGGAGACCCAGTACTTC.

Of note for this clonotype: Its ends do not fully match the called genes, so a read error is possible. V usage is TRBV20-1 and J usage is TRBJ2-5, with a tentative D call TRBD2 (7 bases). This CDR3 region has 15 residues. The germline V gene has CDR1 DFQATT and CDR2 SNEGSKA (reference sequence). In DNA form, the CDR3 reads TGCTGTGCTAGAGATGGCGGGGGCAACCAAGAGACCCAGTACTTC. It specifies CCARDGGGNQETQYF.

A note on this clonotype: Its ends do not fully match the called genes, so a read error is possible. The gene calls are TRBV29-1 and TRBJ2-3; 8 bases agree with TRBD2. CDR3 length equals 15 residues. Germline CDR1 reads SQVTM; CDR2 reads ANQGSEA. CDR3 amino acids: CSAEGLAAFTDTQYF. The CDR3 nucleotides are TGCAGCGCTGAAGGACTAGCTGCCTTCACAGATACGCAGTATTTT.

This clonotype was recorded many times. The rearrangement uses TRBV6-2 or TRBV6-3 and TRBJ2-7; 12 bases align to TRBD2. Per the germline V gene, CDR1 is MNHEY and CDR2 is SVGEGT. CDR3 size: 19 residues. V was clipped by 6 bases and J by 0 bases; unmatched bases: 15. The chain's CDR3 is CASSLTLSTSGRNSYEQYF. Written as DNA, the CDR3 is TGTGCCAGCAGCCTTACGCTGAGTACTAGCGGGAGGAACTCCTACGAGCAGTACTTC.

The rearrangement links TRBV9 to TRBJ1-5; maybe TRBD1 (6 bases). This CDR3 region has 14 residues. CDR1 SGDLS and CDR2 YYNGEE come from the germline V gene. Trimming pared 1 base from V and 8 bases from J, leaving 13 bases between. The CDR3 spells CASSVSPGGEPQHF. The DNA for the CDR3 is TGTGCCAGCAGCGTATCCCCGGGGGGCGAGCCCCAGCATTTT.

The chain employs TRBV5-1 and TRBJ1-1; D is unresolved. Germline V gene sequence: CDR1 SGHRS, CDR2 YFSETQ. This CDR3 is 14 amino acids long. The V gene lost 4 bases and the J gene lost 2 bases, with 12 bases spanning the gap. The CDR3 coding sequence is TGCGCCAGCAGCCTAGACGGTAGTAACACTGAAGCTTTCTTT. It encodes CASSLDGSNTEAFF.

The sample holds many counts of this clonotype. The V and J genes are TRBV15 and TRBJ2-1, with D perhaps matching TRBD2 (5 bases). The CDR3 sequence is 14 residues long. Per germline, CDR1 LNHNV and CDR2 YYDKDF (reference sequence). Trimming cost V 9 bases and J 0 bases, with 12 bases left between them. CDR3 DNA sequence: TGTGCCACAAGGGAGTGGAGCTCCTACAATGAGCAGTTCTTC. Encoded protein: CATREWSSYNEQFF.

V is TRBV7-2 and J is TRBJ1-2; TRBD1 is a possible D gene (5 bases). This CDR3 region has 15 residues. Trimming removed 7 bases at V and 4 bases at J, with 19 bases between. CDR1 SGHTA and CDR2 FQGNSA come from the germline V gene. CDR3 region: CASTPGWQDPYGYTF. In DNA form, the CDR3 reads TGTGCCAGCACCCCAGGGTGGCAGGACCCCTATGGCTACACCTTC. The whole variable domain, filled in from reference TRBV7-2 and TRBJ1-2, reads GAGVSQSPSNKVTEKGKDVELRCDPISGHTALYWYRQSLGQGLEFLIYFQGNSAPDKSGLPSDRFSAERTGGSVSTLTIQRTQQEDSAVYLCASTPGWQDPYGYTFGSGTRLTVV.

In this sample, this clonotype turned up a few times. The CDR3: CASSQGGLANQPQHF. The DNA of the CDR3 is TGTGCCAGCTCTCAAGGGGGGCTGGCCAATCAGCCCCAGCATTTT. J is TRBJ1-5 and V is TRBV18; D is possibly TRBD1 (6 bases). The CDR3 has 15 amino acids. CDR1 KGHSH and CDR2 LQKENI come from the germline V gene. The V and J ends lost 6 bases and 3 bases respectively, with 15 bases between them. The full variable domain, with the rest looked up from reference TRBV18 and TRBJ1-5, is NAGVMQNPRHLVRRRGQEARLRCSPMKGHSHVYWYRQLPEEGLKFMVYLQKENIIDESGMPKERFSAEFPKEGPSILRIQQVVRGDSAAYFCASSQGGLANQPQHFGDGTRLSIL.

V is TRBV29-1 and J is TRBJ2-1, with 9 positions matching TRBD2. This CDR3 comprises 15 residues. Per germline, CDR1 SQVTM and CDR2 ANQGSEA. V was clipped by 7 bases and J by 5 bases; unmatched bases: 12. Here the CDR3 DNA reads TGCAGCGCCATGCCGCTAGCGGGATGGGACAATGAGCAGTTCTTC. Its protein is CSAMPLAGWDNEQFF.

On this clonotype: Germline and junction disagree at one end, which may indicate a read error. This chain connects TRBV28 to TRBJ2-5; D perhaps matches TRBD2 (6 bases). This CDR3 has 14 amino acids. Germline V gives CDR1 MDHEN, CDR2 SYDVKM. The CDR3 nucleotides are TGTGCCAGCAGACGGGGACTCCTCCAAGAGAGCCAGTACTTC. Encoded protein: CASRRGLLQESQYF.

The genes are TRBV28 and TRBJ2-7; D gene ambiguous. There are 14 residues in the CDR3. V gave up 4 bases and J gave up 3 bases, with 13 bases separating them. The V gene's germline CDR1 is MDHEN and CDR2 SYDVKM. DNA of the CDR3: TGTGCCAGCAGTTCTCAGGTAGGAATCTACGAGCAGTACTTC. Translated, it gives CASSSQVGIYEQYF.

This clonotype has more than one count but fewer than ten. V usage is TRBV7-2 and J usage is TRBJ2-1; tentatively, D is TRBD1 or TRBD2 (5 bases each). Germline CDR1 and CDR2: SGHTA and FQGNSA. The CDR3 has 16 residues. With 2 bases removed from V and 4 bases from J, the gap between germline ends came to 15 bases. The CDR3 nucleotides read TGTGCCAGCAGCTTACTGGGACGGCCCTTTTACAATGAGCAGTTCTTC. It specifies CASSLLGRPFYNEQFF.

CDR3 sequence (DNA): TGCAGTGCAGTGGACCGCACTCCCAAAAACATTCAGTACTTC. Protein product: CSAVDRTPKNIQYF. This chain links TRBV20-1 with TRBJ2-4; D call uncertain. V was shortened by 6 bases and J by 2 bases, with 14 bases between the two germline ends. Germline V CDR1 and CDR2: DFQATT, SNEGSKA (reference sequence). This CDR3 is built from 14 residues.

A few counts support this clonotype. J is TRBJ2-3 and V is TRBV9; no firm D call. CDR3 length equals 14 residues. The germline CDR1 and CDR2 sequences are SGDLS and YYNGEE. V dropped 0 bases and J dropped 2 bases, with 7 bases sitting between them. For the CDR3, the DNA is TGTGCCAGCAGCGTAGAACGGCACACAGATACGCAGTATTTT. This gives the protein CASSVERHTDTQYF.

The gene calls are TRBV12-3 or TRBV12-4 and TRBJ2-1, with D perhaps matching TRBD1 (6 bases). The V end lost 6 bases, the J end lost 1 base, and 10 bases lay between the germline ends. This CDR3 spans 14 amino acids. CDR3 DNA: TGTGCCAGCAGATATACAGGGTCCTACAATGAGCAGTTCTTC. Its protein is CASRYTGSYNEQFF.

Here the CDR3 DNA reads TGCGCCAGCAGCCCTCGAGGGGGCGGGGAGCTGTTTTTT. Protein sequence: CASSPRGGGELFF. J is TRBJ2-2 and V is TRBV5-1; possibly TRBD1 for D (6 bases). CDR1 is SGHRS, CDR2 YFSETQ, per germline. This CDR3 is built from 13 residues. Trimming removed 4 bases from V and 7 bases from J, with 11 bases in between.

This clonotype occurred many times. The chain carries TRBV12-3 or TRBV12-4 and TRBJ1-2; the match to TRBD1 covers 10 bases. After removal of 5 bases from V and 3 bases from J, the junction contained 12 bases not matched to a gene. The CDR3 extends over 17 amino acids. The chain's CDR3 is CASSMNAGQGIHYGYTF. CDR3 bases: TGTGCCAGCAGTATGAATGCGGGACAGGGGATCCACTATGGCTACACCTTC.

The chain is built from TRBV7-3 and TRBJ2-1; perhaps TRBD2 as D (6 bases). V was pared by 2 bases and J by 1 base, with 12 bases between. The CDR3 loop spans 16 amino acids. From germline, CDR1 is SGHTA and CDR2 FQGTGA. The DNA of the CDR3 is TGTGCCAGCAGCTTACCCGGGAGAGGGTCCTACAATGAGCAGTTCTTC. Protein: CASSLPGRGSYNEQFF.

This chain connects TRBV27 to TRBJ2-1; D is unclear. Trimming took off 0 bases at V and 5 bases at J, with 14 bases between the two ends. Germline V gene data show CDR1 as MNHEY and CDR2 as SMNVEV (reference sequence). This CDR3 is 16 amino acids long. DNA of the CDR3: TGTGCCAGCAGTTTATCCACAGTGTTGCGGCACAATGAGCAGTTCTTC. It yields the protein CASSLSTVLRHNEQFF.

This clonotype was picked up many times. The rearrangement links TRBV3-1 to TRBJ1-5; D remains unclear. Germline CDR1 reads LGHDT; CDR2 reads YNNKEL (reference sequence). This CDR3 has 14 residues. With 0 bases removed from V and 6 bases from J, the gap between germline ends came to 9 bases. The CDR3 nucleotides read TGTGCCAGCAGCCAAGATCCCTATGGTCAGCCCCAGCATTTT. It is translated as CASSQDPYGQPQHF.

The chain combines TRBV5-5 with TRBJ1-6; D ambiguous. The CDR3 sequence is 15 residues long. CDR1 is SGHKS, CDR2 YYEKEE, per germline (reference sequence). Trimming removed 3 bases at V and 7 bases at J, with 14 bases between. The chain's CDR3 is CASSSSARPNSPLHF. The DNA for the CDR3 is TGTGCCAGCAGCTCCTCCGCCAGGCCGAATTCACCCCTCCACTTT.

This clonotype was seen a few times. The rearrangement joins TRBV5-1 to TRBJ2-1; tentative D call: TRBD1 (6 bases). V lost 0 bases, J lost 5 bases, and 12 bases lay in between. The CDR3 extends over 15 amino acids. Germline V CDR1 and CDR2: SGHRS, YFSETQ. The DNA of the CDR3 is TGCGCCAGCAGCTTGGTAGGGGGAGACCACAATGAGCAGTTCTTC. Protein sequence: CASSLVGGDHNEQFF.

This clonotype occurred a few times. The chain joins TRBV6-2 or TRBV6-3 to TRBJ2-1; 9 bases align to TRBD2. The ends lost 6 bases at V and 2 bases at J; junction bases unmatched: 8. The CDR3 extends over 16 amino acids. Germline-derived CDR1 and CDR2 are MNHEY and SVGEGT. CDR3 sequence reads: CASRTEAGGTYNEQFF. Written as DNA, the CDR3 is TGTGCCAGCAGAACTGAAGCGGGAGGCACCTACAATGAGCAGTTCTTC.

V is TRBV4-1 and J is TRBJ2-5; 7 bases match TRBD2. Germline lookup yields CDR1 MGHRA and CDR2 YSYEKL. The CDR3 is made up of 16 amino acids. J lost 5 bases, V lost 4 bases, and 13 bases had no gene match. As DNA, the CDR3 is TGCGCCAGCAGCCGGGTGGGAGGTACTAGCGCGGAGACCCAGTACTTC. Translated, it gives CASSRVGGTSAETQYF.

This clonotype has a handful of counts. The CDR3 coding sequence is TGCGCCAGCAGCCAAGATTCGGGGGGGGGTAATACGCAGTATTTT. Translating it yields CASSQDSGGGNTQYF. V gene TRBV4-3 combines with J gene TRBJ2-3; 8 nucleotides agree with TRBD2. The trim removed 0 bases at V and 7 bases at J, leaving 6 bases unmatched. This CDR3 region has 15 residues. Germline CDR1 and CDR2: LGHNA and YSLEER.